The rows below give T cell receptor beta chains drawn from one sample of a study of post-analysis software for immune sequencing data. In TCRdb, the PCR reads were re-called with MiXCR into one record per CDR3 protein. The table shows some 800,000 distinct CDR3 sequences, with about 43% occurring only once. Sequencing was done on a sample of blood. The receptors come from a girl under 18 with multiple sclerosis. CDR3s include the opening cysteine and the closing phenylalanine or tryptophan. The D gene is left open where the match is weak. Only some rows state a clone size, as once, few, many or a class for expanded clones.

CASGLGALSYNEQFF	TGTGCTAGTGGTTTGGGGGCCCTCTCCTACAATGAGCAGTTCTTC	-	-	TRBJ2-1	TRBV12-5
CASSSRTANSPLHF	TGTGCCAGCAGCTCCCGGACAGCCAATTCACCCCTCCACTTT	-	-	TRBJ1-6	TRBV9
CASSLGTTPSTDTQYF	TGTGCCAGCAGTTTAGGGACTACTCCTAGCACAGATACGCAGTATTTT	TRBD2	-	TRBJ2-3	TRBV6-6
CAISGNRADGYTF	TGTGCCATCAGTGGAAACAGGGCCGATGGCTACACCTTC	-	few	TRBJ1-2	TRBV10-3
CATSRGRAPYEQYF	TGTGCCACCAGCAGAGGCAGGGCACCCTACGAGCAGTACTTC	-	-	TRBJ2-7	TRBV15
CASSGTGTSKETQYF	TGTGCCAGCAGCGGAACCGGGACTAGCAAAGAGACCCAGTACTTC	TRBD2	few	TRBJ2-5	TRBV9
CAWGDDGGSPLHF	TGTGCCTGGGGCGACGACGGAGGGTCACCCCTCCACTTT	-	-	TRBJ1-6	TRBV30
CASSQNREAGQFF	TGCGCCAGCAGCCAAAACCGGGAGGCCGGGCAGTTCTTC	TRBD2	few	TRBJ2-1	TRBV4-3
CASSGLRGETQYF	TGTGCCAGCAGCGGACTCCGGGGGGAGACCCAGTACTTC	-	once	TRBJ2-5	TRBV7-9
CASSHSRTGEGGGYTF	TGTGCCAGCTCGCATTCCAGGACAGGGGAAGGAGGTGGCTACACCTTC	TRBD1	-	TRBJ1-2	TRBV18
CASSLAPEKLFF	TGTGCCAGCAGCTTAGCTCCTGAAAAACTGTTTTTT	-	-	TRBJ1-4	TRBV7-2
CAIGRGTYEQYF	TGTGCCATCGGGCGGGGGACCTACGAGCAGTACTTC	TRBD2	many	TRBJ2-7	TRBV10-3
CSATGQGAADTEAFF	TGCAGTGCTACGGGACAGGGGGCAGCGGACACTGAAGCTTTCTTT	TRBD1	-	TRBJ1-1	TRBV20-1
CASSWGGDPGYEQYF	TGCGCCAGCAGCTGGGGTGGGGACCCTGGCTACGAGCAGTACTTC	-	-	TRBJ2-7	TRBV5-1
CSARRTSGIHYEQYF	TGCAGCGCCCGACGGACTAGCGGCATCCACTACGAGCAGTACTTC	TRBD2	few	TRBJ2-7	TRBV29-1
CASSGMTSGRQYF	TGCGCCAGCAGCGGTATGACTAGCGGGAGGCAGTACTTC	TRBD2	-	TRBJ2-4	TRBV4-3
CATSDFPTQREHEQFF	TGTGCCACCAGTGATTTCCCGACACAACGGGAGCATGAGCAGTTCTTC	-	few	TRBJ2-1	TRBV24-1
CSHLLREATDTQYF	TGCAGTCACCTTCTCCGGGAGGCAACAGATACGCAGTATTTT	TRBD2	-	TRBJ2-3	TRBV20-1
CASSTSGRVDEQYF	TGCGCCAGCAGCACTAGCGGGAGAGTTGACGAGCAGTACTTC	TRBD2	-	TRBJ2-7	TRBV5-1
CASRYSGGGDEQFF	TGTGCCAGCAGGTATAGCGGAGGGGGAGATGAGCAGTTCTTC	-	-	TRBJ2-1	TRBV6-6
CASSRLAQLAHEQYF	TGTGCCAGCAGCCGACTAGCGCAGTTGGCCCACGAGCAGTACTTC	TRBD2	-	TRBJ2-7	TRBV27
CASSMGLYQPQHF	TGTGCCAGCAGCATGGGCCTTTATCAGCCCCAGCATTTT	-	-	TRBJ1-5	TRBV11-2
CASSLDRRYGGSPTRGTDTQYF	TGTGCCAGCAGCTTAGATCGCCGGTATGGCGGGAGCCCTACCCGTGGCACAGATACGCAGTATTTT	TRBD2	-	TRBJ2-3	TRBV11-2
CASSQTAGGAPQHF	TGTGCCAGCAGCCAAACCGCTGGGGGTGCGCCCCAGCATTTT	-	few	TRBJ1-5	TRBV27
CASSLGTLGEQFF	TGTGCCAGCAGCTTAGGGACCCTCGGTGAGCAGTTCTTC	-	-	TRBJ2-1	TRBV5-6
CASSLTGGNNSPLHF	TGTGCCAGCAGTTTAACAGGGGGAAATAATTCACCCCTCCACTTT	TRBD1	once	TRBJ1-6	TRBV12-3/TRBV12-4
CASSEAWLAGANIQYF	TGTGCCAGCAGTGAAGCCTGGCTAGCGGGAGCGAACATTCAGTACTTC	TRBD2	-	TRBJ2-4	TRBV6-1
CASSYLPGMREGFRDEQFF	TGTGCCAGCAGTTACCTCCCGGGAATGCGGGAGGGGTTTCGCGATGAGCAGTTCTTC	TRBD2	once	TRBJ2-1	TRBV6-5
CATSSFPIAALTYEQYF	TGTGCCACCAGTAGCTTCCCTATAGCGGCCCTCACCTACGAGCAGTACTTC	-	-	TRBJ2-7	TRBV24-1
CASSLQPLKAFF	TGTGCCAGCAGCCTCCAACCTCTGAAAGCTTTCTTT	-	-	TRBJ1-1	TRBV7-9
CASSLVEGYEQYF	TGCGCCAGCAGCTTGGTCGAGGGTTACGAGCAGTACTTC	-	-	TRBJ2-7	TRBV5-1
CASSFVRVQETQYF	TGCGCCAGCAGCTTCGTAAGGGTCCAGGAGACCCAGTACTTC	-	-	TRBJ2-5	TRBV5-1
CASSDPGLADNEQFF	TGTGCCAGCAGTGACCCGGGACTAGCGGACAATGAGCAGTTCTTC	TRBD2	few	TRBJ2-1	TRBV6-6
CASSPLAGSGQETQYF	TGTGCCAGCTCACCACTGGCAGGCAGTGGACAAGAGACCCAGTACTTC	-	few	TRBJ2-5	TRBV18
CASSQGTLVEETQYF	TGTGCCAGCAGCCAAGGGACCTTAGTGGAGGAGACCCAGTACTTC	-	-	TRBJ2-5	TRBV7-9
CASSLYRLGSKGGTQYF	TGCGCCAGCAGCTTGTACCGCCTCGGCTCGAAGGGTGGGACCCAGTACTTC	-	once	TRBJ2-5	TRBV5-1
CASSLAHMTVISNTGELFF	TGTGCCAGCAGCTTAGCCCACATGACAGTAATTTCGAACACCGGGGAGCTGTTTTTT	-	-	TRBJ2-2	TRBV7-8
CSSSGLGREFF	TGTTCCAGCAGCGGTCTAGGTAGGGAGTTCTTC	-	-	TRBJ2-1	TRBV7-9
CSAHPFTSGTTNEQYF	TGCAGTGCTCACCCTTTTACTAGCGGGACAACCAACGAGCAGTACTTC	TRBD2	few	TRBJ2-7	TRBV20-1
CASSASGTEYTEAFF	TGTGCCAGCAGTGCGTCCGGGACAGAGTACACTGAAGCTTTCTTT	TRBD1	-	TRBJ1-1	TRBV12-3/TRBV12-4
CASSSPLAGKHTDEQFF	TGTGCCAGCAGTTCCCCACTCGCGGGGAAACACACGGATGAGCAGTTCTTC	-	-	TRBJ2-1	TRBV28
CASSSSGTSSYNEQFF	TGTGCCAGCAGTTCTAGCGGGACTAGCTCCTACAATGAGCAGTTCTTC	TRBD2	few	TRBJ2-1	TRBV11-1
CATSRDSGAGNQPQHF	TGTGCCACCAGCAGAGATTCGGGGGCTGGCAATCAGCCCCAGCATTTT	-	few	TRBJ1-5	TRBV15
CASSLVLNSQYF	TGTGCCAGCAGCTTGGTGCTTAATTCGCAGTATTTT	-	-	TRBJ2-3	TRBV5-6
CASSLVAPRTSGYDEQFF	TGTGCCAGCAGCTTAGTAGCGCCTCGGACTAGCGGGTACGATGAGCAGTTCTTC	TRBD2	-	TRBJ2-1	TRBV11-2